These T cell receptor beta chains were read from a single sample in a study of cytomegalovirus exposure and HLA in healthy donors. Clones were read by immunoSEQ multiplex PCR, and TCRdb kept only the in-frame ones, dropping some. The repertoire holds more than 95,000 clones, roughly 80% seen once, with 11% in the top ten. Input material: PBMCs. Every receptor here comes from a young man in good health and CMV-seropositive. Each CDR3 is given with its conserved first and last residue. Fields, in order: V gene, J gene, CDR3 protein.

TRBV6-5	TRBJ2-5	CASSYQGQGRETQYF
TRBV9	TRBJ2-1	CASSVGASGRDEQFF
TRBV27	TRBJ2-7	CASSFRLLGYEQYF
TRBV5-1	TRBJ2-3	CASSLIGLVNGGDTQYF
TRBV29-1	TRBJ2-1	CSVQEGTGYNEQFF
TRBV7-9	TRBJ2-6	CASSPRGGIGSGANVLTF
TRBV18	TRBJ1-1	CASSPGSGQVGTEAFF
TRBV7-3	TRBJ2-7	CASPPDRGEQYF
TRBV4-1	TRBJ2-5	CASSPLRSWETQYF
TRBV10-3	TRBJ1-2	CAIAKRQGIDGYTF
TRBV21-1	TRBJ2-7	CASSPEEASFSYEQYF
TRBV29-1	TRBJ1-2	CSVKTGFVDYGYTF
TRBV27	TRBJ2-7	CASSRGTSGWREEQYF
TRBV19	TRBJ1-2	CASSLRAGQTLRDGYTF
TRBV27	TRBJ1-2	CASSSTARDILSYGYTF
TRBV29-1	TRBJ2-1	CSVEDRSLGPNEQFF
TRBV19	TRBJ1-4	CASSIDMAANEKLFF
TRBV5-4	TRBJ2-7	CASSFGNGRGDYEQYF
TRBV6-1	NA	CASSEGGAYEQYF